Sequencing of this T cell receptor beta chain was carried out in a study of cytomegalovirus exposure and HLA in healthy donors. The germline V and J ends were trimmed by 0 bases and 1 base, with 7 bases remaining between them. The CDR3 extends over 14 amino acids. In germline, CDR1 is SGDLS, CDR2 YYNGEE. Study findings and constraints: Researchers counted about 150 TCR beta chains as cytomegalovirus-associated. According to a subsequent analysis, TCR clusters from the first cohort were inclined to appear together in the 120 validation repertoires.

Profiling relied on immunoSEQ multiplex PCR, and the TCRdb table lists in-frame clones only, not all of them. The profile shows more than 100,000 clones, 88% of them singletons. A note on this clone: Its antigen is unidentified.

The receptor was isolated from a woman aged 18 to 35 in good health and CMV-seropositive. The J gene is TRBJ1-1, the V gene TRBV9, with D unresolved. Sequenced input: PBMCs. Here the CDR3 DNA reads TGTGCCAGCAGCGTAGGTGCGGAGAACACTGAAGCTTTCTTT. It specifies CASSVGAENTEAFF.